The 22 T cell receptor beta chains below come from one sample, sequenced in a study of blood T cell repertoires in COVID-19. TCRdb's copy holds only in-frame clones and misses some; the assay was immunoSEQ multiplex PCR. This sample yields over 150,000 clones, of which roughly 80% are seen a single time; around 7% belongs to the top ten. The sample was PBMCs or T cells enriched from blood (not recorded which). These receptor sequences come from a man aged 40-50 years who had recovered from COVID-19.

The CDR3 here is CASSSGDTNEKLFF. Here the CDR3 DNA reads TGCGCCAGCAGTTCAGGGGACACTAATGAAAAACTGTTTTTT. The chain combines TRBV5-1 with TRBJ1-4, with D tentatively TRBD1 (6 bases). V was pared by 5 bases and J by 2 bases, with 10 bases between. Germline CDR1 and CDR2: SGHRS and YFSETQ. This CDR3 is built from 14 residues. Full variable domain (missing parts from reference TRBV5-1 and TRBJ1-4): KAGVTQTPRYLIKTRGQQVTLSCSPISGHRSVSWYQQTPGQGLQFLFEYFSETQRNKGNFPGRFSGRQFSNSRSEMNVSTLELGDSALYLCASSSGDTNEKLFFGSGTQLSVL.

The chain has TRBV30 and TRBJ1-5, with D perhaps TRBD1 (5 bases). This CDR3 has 13 amino acids. Deletions cut 1 base from V and 5 bases from J, with 9 bases between. Per germline, CDR1 GTSNPN and CDR2 SVGIG (reference sequence). The CDR3 region is CAWSGRQYQPQHF. CDR3 nucleotide sequence: TGTGCCTGGAGTGGCCGACAGTATCAGCCCCAGCATTTT. Complete variable domain (other parts from reference TRBV30 and TRBJ1-5): SQTIHQWPATLVQPVGSPLSLECTVEGTSNPNLYWYRQAAGRGLQLLFYSVGIGQISSEVPQNLSASRPQDRQFILSSKKLLLSDSGFYLCAWSGRQYQPQHFGDGTRLSIL.

Of note for this clone: The junction and the germline gene differ at one end; a read error may be behind it. The chain combines TRBV5-4 with TRBJ1-4; D remains unclear. The CDR3 has 16 amino acids. Germline V gene sequence: CDR1 SGHNT, CDR2 YYREEE (reference sequence). In nucleotides, the CDR3 is TGTGCCAGTAGCTCCCCCGGCGGGCCACTGGGTGAAAAACTGTTTTTT. This codes for CASSSPGGPLGEKLFF. The full variable domain, completed using reference TRBV5-4 and TRBJ1-4, is ETGVTQSPTHLIKTRGQQVTLRCSSQSGHNTVSWYQQALGQGPQFIFQYYREEENGRGNFPPRFSGLQFPNYSSELNVNALELDDSALYLCASSSPGGPLGEKLFFGSGTQLSVL.

This chain uses TRBV4-1 with TRBJ2-3; D may be TRBD2 (6 bases). The CDR3 runs 16 residues. V lost 7 bases to trimming and J lost 2 bases, with 19 bases between them. Germline V gene sequence: CDR1 MGHRA, CDR2 YSYEKL. CDR3 region: CASTKIWGEPTDTQYF. The CDR3 region has the DNA TGCGCCAGCACTAAAATCTGGGGGGAGCCCACAGATACGCAGTATTTT.

The chain uses TRBV24-1 and TRBJ2-5, with 8 bases aligning to TRBD1. The CDR3 covers 15 residues. Looked up from germline, CDR1 is KGHDR and CDR2 is SFDVKD. J was trimmed by 1 base and V by 4 bases; bases with no gene match: 4. This CDR3 is CATSEDRVGQETQYF. CDR3 nucleotides: TGTGCCACCAGTGAGGACAGGGTGGGCCAAGAGACCCAGTACTTC.

The chain recombines TRBV30 with TRBJ1-2; weak D call: TRBD1 (6 bases). With 1 base removed from V and 4 bases from J, the gap between germline ends came to 19 bases. Germline CDR1 reads GTSNPN; CDR2 reads SVGIG (reference sequence). The CDR3 is 16 residues long. The CDR3 loop is CAWSASHGQPIYGYTF. The CDR3 bases are TGTGCCTGGAGTGCTTCTCACGGACAGCCCATCTATGGCTACACCTTC.

The chain joins TRBV7-8 to TRBJ1-2, with D uncertain. The CDR3 is made up of 16 amino acids. CDR1 and CDR2 from the germline V gene are SGHVS and FQNEAQ. Trimming cost V 3 bases and J 6 bases, with 20 bases left between them. In DNA, the CDR3 is TGTGCCAGCAGCTTCTCGCCGGGAGATGGGTACCATGGCTACACCTTC. It codes for CASSFSPGDGYHGYTF.

V gene TRBV9 combines with J gene TRBJ2-2, with TRBD2 matching 14 bases. This CDR3 is built from 15 residues. Losses at the gene ends were 2 bases for V and 8 bases for J; bases not matched to a gene: 2. Germline CDR1 reads SGDLS; CDR2 reads YYNGEE. The CDR3 is CASSVTSGGAGELFF. The CDR3, as DNA: TGTGCCAGCAGCGTGACTAGCGGGGGGGCTGGGGAGCTGTTTTTT.

The rearrangement joins TRBV9 to TRBJ2-7, with 8 nucleotides matching TRBD1. The CDR3 extends over 14 amino acids. Germline CDR1 SGDLS, CDR2 YYNGEE. Trimming cost V 4 bases and J 0 bases; bases outside gene matches: 3. This CDR3 reads CASSTGGTSYEQYF. CDR3 in DNA: TGTGCCAGCAGCACAGGGGGGACCTCCTACGAGCAGTACTTC.

The CDR3 here is CASGEGGRWAFF. The CDR3, as DNA: TGTGCCAGCGGAGAAGGAGGCAGGTGGGCTTTCTTT. The chain links TRBV6-4 to TRBJ1-1; no definite D call. CDR1 and CDR2 from the germline V gene are MRHNA and SNTAGT. This CDR3 region has 12 residues. Trimming took 8 bases from V and 11 from J, leaving 18 bases between them.

The chain carries TRBV30 and TRBJ2-5, with D hard to call. Per germline, CDR1 GTSNPN and CDR2 SVGIG (reference sequence). CDR3 length: 14 amino acids. The V end lost 1 base, the J end lost 5 bases, and 14 bases lay between the germline ends. CDR3 coding DNA: TGTGCCTGGAGTGGCCATGAGGTTTCGGAGACCCAGTACTTC. Amino acids: CAWSGHEVSETQYF.

V is TRBV19 and J is TRBJ1-1; D is ambiguous. V was trimmed by 2 bases and J by 0 bases, leaving 13 bases between them. The germline gives CDR1 LNHDA, CDR2 SQIVND (reference sequence). The CDR3 spans 16 residues. CDR3 sequence: CASSISGSILNTEAFF. The CDR3 bases are TGTGCCAGTAGTATATCAGGCTCGATTTTGAACACTGAAGCTTTCTTT.

The chain couples TRBV5-6 to TRBJ2-1, with 14 bases matching TRBD2. Germline trimming cut 2 bases from V and 2 bases from J; bases unmatched to any gene: 9. There are 19 residues in the CDR3. In germline, CDR1 is SGHDT, CDR2 YYEEEE. The CDR3 loop reads CASSFTGLAGVGTYNEQFF. CDR3 DNA: TGTGCCAGCAGCTTTACGGGACTAGCGGGGGTAGGGACCTACAATGAGCAGTTCTTC.

V usage is TRBV18 and J usage is TRBJ2-2, with TRBD1 matching over 7 bases. Germline CDR1 reads KGHSH; CDR2 reads LQKENI. J lost 4 bases, V lost 1 base, and 6 bases had no gene match. The CDR3 contains 16 residues. In nucleotides, the CDR3 is TGTGCCAGCTCACCACGGAAGGGGGCGGCCACCGGGGAGCTGTTTTTT. The encoded protein is CASSPRKGAATGELFF.

The rearrangement joins TRBV11-2 to TRBJ2-7; TRBD1 matches at 7 bases. The junction had 10 bases not matched to a gene; V was cut back by 4 bases and J by 4 bases. This CDR3 has 15 residues. Per germline, CDR1 SGHAT and CDR2 FQNNGV. The CDR3 sequence: CASSSRQGRIYEQYF. The CDR3 region has the DNA TGTGCCAGCAGCTCCAGACAGGGTAGGATTTACGAGCAGTACTTC.

The rearrangement links TRBV6-5 to TRBJ2-2; no reliable D call. Germline loops: CDR1 MNHEY, CDR2 SVGAGI. The CDR3 contains 11 residues. V was clipped by 6 bases and J by 7 bases, with 6 bases between them. The CDR3 region is CASSASGELFF. CDR3 DNA: TGTGCCAGCAGCGCCAGCGGGGAGCTGTTTTTT.

The V and J genes are TRBV30 and TRBJ1-6; tentative D call: TRBD1 (6 bases). V lost 2 bases and J 7 bases, leaving 15 bases between the germline ends. Germline CDR1 GTSNPN, CDR2 SVGIG (reference sequence). This CDR3 contains 15 residues. The CDR3 sequence is CAWSFPDRRNSPLHF. The DNA of the CDR3 is TGTGCCTGGAGTTTCCCCGACAGGAGGAATTCACCCCTCCACTTT.

The chain uses TRBV6-2 or TRBV6-3 and TRBJ1-5, with D possibly matching TRBD1 (5 bases). The V and J ends lost 1 base and 8 bases respectively, with 15 bases between them. The V gene's germline CDR1 is MNHEY and CDR2 SVGEGT. This CDR3 is built from 15 residues. The CDR3 protein is CASSYYDPRGKPQHF. The CDR3 bases are TGTGCCAGCAGTTACTACGACCCGCGGGGGAAGCCCCAGCATTTT.

The gene calls are TRBV28 and TRBJ1-2; D call uncertain. CDR3 size: 12 residues. The V gene lost 8 bases and the J gene lost 7 bases, with 14 bases spanning the gap. CDR1 is MDHEN and CDR2 is SYDVKM in the germline V gene. The CDR3 loop reads CASEPQSSGYTF. The DNA for the CDR3 is TGTGCCAGCGAGCCTCAATCAAGTGGCTACACCTTC.

This chain uses TRBV4-1 with TRBJ1-2; D gene unclear. The CDR3 spans 16 residues. CDR1 and CDR2 from the germline V gene are MGHRA and YSYEKL. Trimming stripped 4 bases from V and 7 bases from J, with 22 bases between. CDR3 loop: CASSPTILHSPGGYTF. CDR3 bases: TGCGCCAGCAGCCCGACAATTCTGCACAGCCCTGGTGGCTACACCTTC.

This clone showed up just a few times. The CDR3 region is CASSLAPGGWAELFF. The DNA for the CDR3 is TGCGCCAGCAGCTTGGCCCCAGGGGGCTGGGCGGAACTGTTTTTT. The chain combines TRBV5-1 with TRBJ1-4; 8 nucleotides line up with TRBD1. The J segment lost 12 bases and the V segment lost 0 bases, leaving 10 bases of the junction unmatched. CDR1 and CDR2 from the germline V gene are SGHRS and YFSETQ. This CDR3 has 15 residues. Full variable domain (remainder filled in from reference TRBV5-1 and TRBJ1-4): KAGVTQTPRYLIKTRGQQVTLSCSPISGHRSVSWYQQTPGQGLQFLFEYFSETQRNKGNFPGRFSGRQFSNSRSEMNVSTLELGDSALYLCASSLAPGGWAELFFGSGTQLSVL.

The chain uses TRBV5-1 and TRBJ1-2; TRBD1 aligns across 12 bases. Germline loops: CDR1 SGHRS, CDR2 YFSETQ. The CDR3 runs to 17 residues. J lost 8 bases, V lost 4 bases, and 15 bases had no gene match. In nucleotides, the CDR3 is TGCGCCAGCAGCCACGGTCATGCGGGACAGGGGGCGCGCGGCTACACCTTC. Its translation is CASSHGHAGQGARGYTF.